These 25 T cell receptor beta chains came from one sample sequenced in a study of shared clonotypes between healthy human individuals. Method: immunoSEQ multiplex PCR; TCRdb's copy keeps in-frame clones and lacks some. Here the sample spans 2 million to 2.5 million clones, just under 95% being singletons. The naive CD8 population came from CD45RO-negative cells selected for CCR7, without terminally differentiated effector memory CD45RA+ cells. Sequencing was done on a sample of naive CD8+ T cells sorted from blood. The origin of the receptors is a man younger than 35 in good health.

V and J are TRBV7-6 and TRBJ1-2; maybe TRBD1 (6 bases). With 0 bases removed from V and 6 bases from J, the gap between germline ends came to 14 bases. Germline assignment: CDR1 SGHVS and CDR2 FNYEAQ. The CDR3 sequence is 15 residues long. CDR3 residues: CASSLAMAGAHGYTF. The CDR3, as DNA: TGTGCCAGCAGCTTAGCAATGGCAGGGGCCCATGGCTACACCTTC.

The genes are TRBV9 and TRBJ2-7, with a possible D match to TRBD1 (5 bases). The CDR3 covers 15 residues. Germline-derived CDR1 and CDR2 are SGDLS and YYNGEE. V dropped 3 bases and J dropped 1 base, with 14 bases sitting between them. The CDR3 here is CASSAEGVGSYEQYF. In DNA, the CDR3 is TGTGCCAGCAGCGCCGAAGGGGTGGGGTCCTACGAGCAGTACTTC.

Remarks on this clone: Additional DNA sequences in this sample encode the identical CDR3. J is TRBJ2-7 and V is TRBV4-1; D ambiguous. V was shortened by 1 base and J by 4 bases, with 11 bases between the two germline ends. The CDR3 length is 14 residues. Looked up from germline, CDR1 is MGHRA and CDR2 is YSYEKL. The CDR3, as DNA: TGCGCCAGCAGCCAAGCCCAGGCAGCTTACGAGCAGTACTTC. It translates to CASSQAQAAYEQYF.

The genes are TRBV7-9 and TRBJ2-7; TRBD1 agrees at 7 bases. This CDR3 spans 14 amino acids. The V segment lost 1 base and the J segment 5 bases; nucleotides outside the gene matches: 5. Germline CDR1 and CDR2: SEHNR and FQNEAQ (reference sequence). The CDR3 spells CASSLGGTAHEQYF. The CDR3 nucleotides are TGTGCCAGCAGCTTAGGAGGGACAGCTCACGAGCAGTACTTC.

The rearrangement joins TRBV7-9 to TRBJ2-2; D call uncertain. V was shortened by 2 bases and J by 2 bases, with 21 bases between the two germline ends. Germline CDR1 is SEHNR and CDR2 is FQNEAQ (reference sequence). The CDR3 consists of 19 residues. Written as DNA, the CDR3 is TGTGCCAGCAGCTTAACGGGTGTTCCCCTTCAAATCAACACCGGGGAGCTGTTTTTT. It translates to CASSLTGVPLQINTGELFF.

V and J are TRBV28 and TRBJ1-5; D is unclear. This CDR3 contains 18 residues. Germline CDR1 is MDHEN and CDR2 is SYDVKM. Trimming left V 2 bases short and J 0 bases short, with 17 bases between. CDR3 nucleotides: TGTGCCAGCAGTTTAGTGTTAGGCGGGGAGGATAGCAATCAGCCCCAGCATTTT. Its protein product is CASSLVLGGEDSNQPQHF. Variable domain in full (rest from reference TRBV28 and TRBJ1-5): DVKVTQSSRYLVKRTGEKVFLECVQDMDHENMFWYRQDPGLGLRLIYFSYDVKMKEKGDIPEGYSVSREKKERFSLILESASTNQTSMYLCASSLVLGGEDSNQPQHFGDGTRLSIL.

This clone has only a few counts. This chain joins TRBV27 and TRBJ2-5; no definite D call. The V and J ends lost 5 bases and 10 bases respectively, with 20 bases between them. The CDR3 is made up of 14 amino acids. Germline V gene data show CDR1 as MNHEY and CDR2 as SMNVEV (reference sequence). CDR3 DNA: TGTGCCAGCAGTGCACGGCACGATGTCGTCGACCAGTACTTC. It translates to CASSARHDVVDQYF.

This chain connects TRBV15 to TRBJ1-5, with D uncertain. The CDR3 contains 16 residues. Germline V CDR1 and CDR2: LNHNV, YYDKDF (reference sequence). Trimming pared 8 bases from V and 7 bases from J, leaving 24 bases between. DNA of the CDR3: TGTGCCACCGGAGGCGGCGAAGAGGCTCTCTGGCAGCCCCAGCATTTT. This translates into CATGGGEEALWQPQHF.

The chain carries TRBV14 and TRBJ2-7, with 7 bases lining up with TRBD2. This CDR3 is 17 amino acids long. J gave up 3 bases and V 2 bases, and 13 bases lay outside the gene matches. In germline, CDR1 is SGHDN, CDR2 FVKESK. The CDR3 nucleotides read TGTGCCAGCAGCCAACTGGAAGGCGGGGGAGATCACTACGAGCAGTACTTC. This translates into CASSQLEGGGDHYEQYF.

CDR3 in DNA: TGTGCCAGCAGCTTGGTCCAGGGAGGGCCTAACTATGGCTACACCTTC. Its translation: CASSLVQGGPNYGYTF. V usage is TRBV5-4 and J usage is TRBJ1-2, with D maybe TRBD1 (5 bases). This CDR3 is built from 16 residues. Germline CDR1 and CDR2: SGHNT and YYREEE (reference sequence). V was clipped by 0 bases and J by 0 bases, with 12 bases between them.

This rearrangement joins TRBV7-2 to TRBJ2-1; 10 positions match TRBD2. V was pared by 1 base and J by 2 bases, with 5 bases of the junction left unmatched. This CDR3 comprises 17 residues. CDR1 is SGHTA, CDR2 FQGNSA, per germline. The CDR3 protein is CASSLGLAGDTYNEQFF. CDR3 DNA: TGTGCCAGCAGCTTAGGGCTAGCGGGAGACACCTACAATGAGCAGTTCTTC.

This rearrangement joins TRBV4-1 to TRBJ1-2; TRBD1 matches 9 bases. J lost 6 bases, V lost 0 bases, and 8 bases had no gene match. There are 16 residues in the CDR3. Germline V gene lookup returns CDR1 MGHRA and CDR2 YSYEKL. The DNA of the CDR3 is TGCGCCAGCAGCCAAGAGCCGGGGGACAGGGAGAATGGCTACACCTTC. Its translation is CASSQEPGDRENGYTF.

The V gene is TRBV6-1, the J gene TRBJ1-3; the D gene is possibly TRBD1 (5 bases). The CDR3 is 18 residues long. Germline V gene lookup returns CDR1 MNHNS and CDR2 SASEGT. V lost 4 bases and J 4 bases, leaving 23 bases between the germline ends. Written as DNA, the CDR3 is TGTGCCAGCAGTGTATTTAGGGGCGGACTCAACCTCGGAAACACCATATATTTT. Amino acid sequence: CASSVFRGGLNLGNTIYF.

Written as DNA, the CDR3 is TGTGCCAGCGGGGGTAACGATCAGCCCCAGCATTTT. Translated: CASGGNDQPQHF. The chain combines TRBV9 with TRBJ1-5; TRBD1 is a possible D gene (5 bases). This CDR3 comprises 12 residues. The germline gives CDR1 SGDLS, CDR2 YYNGEE. The ends were cut back, 7 bases at V and 5 bases at J, with 10 bases in the middle.

The V call is TRBV2, the J call TRBJ2-7; D is undetermined. The V gene's germline CDR1 is SNHLY and CDR2 FYNNEI. This CDR3 has 11 residues. The V gene lost 7 bases and the J gene lost 3 bases, with 7 bases spanning the gap. Written as DNA, the CDR3 is TGTGCCAGCACAATAGACTACGAGCAGTACTTC. Its protein product is CASTIDYEQYF.

This chain links TRBV2 with TRBJ1-5; 11 bases are shared with TRBD1. This CDR3 has 15 residues. After removal of 9 bases from V and 6 bases from J, the junction contained 10 bases not matched to a gene. The germline gives CDR1 SNHLY, CDR2 FYNNEI. The CDR3 DNA follows: TGTGCCAGTTGTCCGGACAGGGGGCCTGGTCAGCCCCAGCATTTT. Residues: CASCPDRGPGQPQHF.

The CDR3: CASSPRTGSTDTQYF. CDR3 nucleotides: TGTGCCAGCAGCCCCCGTACGGGGAGCACAGATACGCAGTATTTT. The J gene is TRBJ2-3, the V gene TRBV11-3; D is possibly TRBD2 (5 bases). This CDR3 region has 15 residues. The germline CDR1 and CDR2 sequences are SGHNT and YENEEA. V lost 5 bases and J 0 bases, leaving 12 bases between the germline ends.

The gene calls are TRBV29-1 and TRBJ1-1; D is ambiguous. Germline V CDR1 and CDR2: SQVTM, ANQGSEA. The V and J ends lost 0 bases and 11 bases respectively, with 10 bases between them. The CDR3 covers 11 residues. The CDR3 reads CSVEDLGWAFF. The CDR3 coding sequence is TGCAGCGTTGAAGATTTGGGGTGGGCTTTCTTT. Combining the CDR3 with reference TRBV29-1 and TRBJ1-1 gives the whole variable domain SAVISQKPSRDICQRGTSLTIQCQVDSQVTMMFWYRQQPGQSLTLIATANQGSEATYESGFVIDKFPISRPNLTFSTLTVSNMSPEDSSIYLCSVEDLGWAFFGQGTRLTVV.

V usage is TRBV2 and J usage is TRBJ1-3; D call uncertain. The CDR3 contains 14 residues. Germline CDR1 reads SNHLY; CDR2 reads FYNNEI. With 7 bases removed from V and 0 bases from J, the gap between germline ends came to 10 bases. As DNA, the CDR3 is TGTGCCAGCACCCGGACTATCTCTGGAAACACCATATATTTT. This sequence encodes CASTRTISGNTIYF.

Comments on this clone: This CDR3 is also generated by other DNA sequences in the sample. The chain links TRBV19 to TRBJ2-1; D is tentatively TRBD1 or TRBD2 (5 bases each). This CDR3 has 13 amino acids. From germline, CDR1 is LNHDA and CDR2 SQIVND (reference sequence). V lost 1 base, J lost 8 bases, and 9 bases lay in between. This chain's CDR3 is CASSIVRGDEQFF. The CDR3 DNA is TGTGCCAGTAGTATAGTACGAGGGGATGAGCAGTTCTTC.

This clone was recorded once. CDR3 residues: CASSQVEFTGELFF. The CDR3 DNA sequence: TGCGCCAGCAGCCAAGTTGAGTTCACCGGGGAGCTGTTTTTT. The chain combines TRBV4-1 with TRBJ2-2; no reliable D call. Trimming stripped 1 base from V and 4 bases from J, with 7 bases between. Germline assignment: CDR1 MGHRA and CDR2 YSYEKL. The CDR3 covers 14 residues.

The V and J genes are TRBV28 and TRBJ2-7; D is unclear. The germline V gene encodes CDR1 MDHEN and CDR2 SYDVKM. This CDR3 has 15 residues. Trimming shortened V by 1 base and J by 0 bases, and 10 bases separated the two germline ends. The DNA for the CDR3 is TGTGCCAGCAGTTTATTTGGCCAGTCCTCCTACGAGCAGTACTTC. Amino acids: CASSLFGQSSYEQYF.

The chain couples TRBV30 to TRBJ2-7, with TRBD2 as a possible D gene (6 bases). The germline CDR1 and CDR2 sequences are GTSNPN and SVGIG (reference sequence). The CDR3 runs 14 residues. With 0 bases removed from V and 2 bases from J, the gap between germline ends came to 11 bases. CDR3 in DNA: TGTGCCTGGAGTGTAAGTTGGGGGGCCTACGAGCAGTACTTC. This gives the protein CAWSVSWGAYEQYF.

The J gene is TRBJ2-1, the V gene TRBV4-2; the match to TRBD2 covers 11 bases. The trim removed 4 bases at V and 6 bases at J, leaving 5 bases unmatched. CDR3 length equals 15 residues. From germline, CDR1 is LGHNA and CDR2 YNFKEQ. CDR3 coding DNA: TGTGCCAGCAGCCGGGGACTAGCGGAAACCAATGAGCAGTTCTTC. Residues: CASSRGLAETNEQFF.

A single count supports this clone. This chain joins TRBV5-6 and TRBJ2-7; D remains ambiguous. The V end was cut by 6 bases, the J end by 2 bases, with 15 bases between. Germline V gives CDR1 SGHDT, CDR2 YYEEEE. CDR3 length equals 14 residues. The CDR3 DNA sequence: TGTGCCAGCACCTCGGGTGCCAGCACCTACGAGCAGTACTTC. Translated, it gives CASTSGASTYEQYF.